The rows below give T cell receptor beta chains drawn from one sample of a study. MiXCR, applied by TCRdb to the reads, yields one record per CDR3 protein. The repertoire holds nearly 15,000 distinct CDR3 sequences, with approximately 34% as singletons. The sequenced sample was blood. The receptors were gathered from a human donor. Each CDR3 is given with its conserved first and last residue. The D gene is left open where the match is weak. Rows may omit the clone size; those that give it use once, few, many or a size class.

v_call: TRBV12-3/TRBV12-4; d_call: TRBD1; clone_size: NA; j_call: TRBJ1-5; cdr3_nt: TGTGCCAGCATGAGATGGGGGACAGGGGTCGATGAGCCCCAGCATTTT; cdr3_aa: CASMRWGTGVDEPQHF
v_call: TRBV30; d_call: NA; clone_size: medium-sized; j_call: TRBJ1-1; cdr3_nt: TGTGCCTGGAGTGTAGGGAGCACTGAAGCTTTCTTT; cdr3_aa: CAWSVGSTEAFF
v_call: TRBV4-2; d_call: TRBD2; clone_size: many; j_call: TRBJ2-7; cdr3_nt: TGTGCCAGCAGCCCGGGGGAGGGCCCCTACGAGCAGTACTTC; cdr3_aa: CASSPGEGPYEQYF
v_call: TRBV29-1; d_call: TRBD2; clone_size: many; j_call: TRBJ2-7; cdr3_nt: TGCAGCGTTGTCGGGGTATTAGGGCTAGCGGGAGGGCCCTCCTACGAGCAGTACTTC; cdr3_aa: CSVVGVLGLAGGPSYEQYF
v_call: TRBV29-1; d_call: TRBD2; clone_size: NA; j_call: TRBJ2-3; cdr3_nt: TGCAGCCAAATGCGTAGCGGGAGGAGTGATGGGACAGATACGCAGTATTTT; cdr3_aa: CSQMRSGRSDGTDTQYF
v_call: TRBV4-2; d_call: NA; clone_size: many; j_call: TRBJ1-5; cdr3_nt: TGTGCCAGCAGCCAAACAGGTCCCGGGGGGGAGGTTCAGTATCAGCCCCAGCATTTT; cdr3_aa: CASSQTGPGGEVQYQPQHF
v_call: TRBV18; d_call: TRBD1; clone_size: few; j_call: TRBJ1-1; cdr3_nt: TGTGCCAGCTCAGGGGACAGATCTGAAGCTTTCTTT; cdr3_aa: CASSGDRSEAFF
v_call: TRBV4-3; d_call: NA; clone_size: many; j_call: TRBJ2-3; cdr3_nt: TGCGCCAGCAGCCAAGCTTCCGGGACCGGCACAGATACGCAGTATTTT; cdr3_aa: CASSQASGTGTDTQYF
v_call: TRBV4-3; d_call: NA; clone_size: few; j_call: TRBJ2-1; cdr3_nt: TGCGCCAGCAGCCACTCCTTGAAGCGGTCCTTTTCTGATGAGCAGTTCTTC; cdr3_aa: CASSHSLKRSFSDEQFF
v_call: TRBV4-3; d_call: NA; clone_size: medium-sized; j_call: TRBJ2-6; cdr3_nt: TGCGCCAGCAGTCAAGCCGGAGGGTCTGGGGCCAACGTCCTGACTTTC; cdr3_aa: CASSQAGGSGANVLTF
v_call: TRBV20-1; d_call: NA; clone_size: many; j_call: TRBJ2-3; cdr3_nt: TGCAGTGCTAGAGATCCGCAGGGTTCAGATACGCAGTATTTT; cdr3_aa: CSARDPQGSDTQYF
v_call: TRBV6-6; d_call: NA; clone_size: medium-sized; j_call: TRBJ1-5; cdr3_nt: TGTGCCAGCAGCCCCCAGGGTAGCAATCAGCCCCAGCATTTT; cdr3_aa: CASSPQGSNQPQHF
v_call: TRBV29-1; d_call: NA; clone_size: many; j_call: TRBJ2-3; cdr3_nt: TGCAGCGTTGCCTGGACAGTATTGAAGGATACGCAGTATTTT; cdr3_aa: CSVAWTVLKDTQYF
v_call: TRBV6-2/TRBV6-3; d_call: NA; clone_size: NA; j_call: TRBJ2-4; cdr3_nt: TGTGCCAGCAGTTCGATAAGCGGCCGCCATGGAGGGCACATTCAGTACTTC; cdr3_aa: CASSSISGRHGGHIQYF
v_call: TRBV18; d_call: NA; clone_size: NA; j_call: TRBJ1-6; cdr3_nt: TGTGCCAGCTCACGGGAGGATCAGCCCCTCCACTTT; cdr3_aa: CASSREDQPLHF
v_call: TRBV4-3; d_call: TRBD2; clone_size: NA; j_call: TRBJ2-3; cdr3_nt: TGCGCCAGCAGCCAACTCTCGGGACTATTCGCAGATACGCAGTATTTT; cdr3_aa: CASSQLSGLFADTQYF
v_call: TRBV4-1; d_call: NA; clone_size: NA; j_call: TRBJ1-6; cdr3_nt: TGCGCCAGCAGCCAAGAGGTCCCCCTCCACTTT; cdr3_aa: CASSQEVPLHF
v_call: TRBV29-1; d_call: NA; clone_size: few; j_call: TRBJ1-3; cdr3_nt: TGCAGCGTTGAAGATCGACGGGGAAACACCATATATTTT; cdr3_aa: CSVEDRRGNTIYF
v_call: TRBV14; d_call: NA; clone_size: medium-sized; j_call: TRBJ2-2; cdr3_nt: TGTGCCAGCAGCCAAGTTGCAGGGTATGGGGAGCTGTTTTTT; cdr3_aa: CASSQVAGYGELFF
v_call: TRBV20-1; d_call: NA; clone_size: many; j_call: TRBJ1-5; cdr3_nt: TGCAGTGCTGGGAGGAGCAACAATCAGCCCCAGCATTTT; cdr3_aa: CSAGRSNNQPQHF
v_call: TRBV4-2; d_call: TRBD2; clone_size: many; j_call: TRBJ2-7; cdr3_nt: TGTGCCAGCAGCCAAGTTGGTGGCCCGACTAGCGGGAGAAGCGAGCAGTACTTC; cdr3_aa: CASSQVGGPTSGRSEQYF
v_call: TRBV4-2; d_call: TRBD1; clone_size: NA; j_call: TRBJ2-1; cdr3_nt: TGTGCCAGCAGCCAGCGGACAGGGGGAGGGGAGAATGAGCAGTTCTTC; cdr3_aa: CASSQRTGGGENEQFF
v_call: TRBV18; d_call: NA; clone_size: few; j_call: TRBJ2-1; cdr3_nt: TGTGCCAGCTCACCATGGGGGGCCACACTCAATGAGCAGTTCTTC; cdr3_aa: CASSPWGATLNEQFF
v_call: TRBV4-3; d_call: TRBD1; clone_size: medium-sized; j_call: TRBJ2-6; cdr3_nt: TGCGCCAGCAGCCAAGGGGACAGTGGGTCGGGGGCCAACGTCCTGACTTTC; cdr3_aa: CASSQGDSGSGANVLTF
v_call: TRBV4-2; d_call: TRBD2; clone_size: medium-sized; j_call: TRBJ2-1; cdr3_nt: TGTGCCAGTCGGGTAGCGGGAAGCAATGAGCAGTTCTTC; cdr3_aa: CASRVAGSNEQFF
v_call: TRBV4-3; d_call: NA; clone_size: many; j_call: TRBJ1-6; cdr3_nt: TGCGCCAGCAGCCAAGATACACAGGGAGTTTCACCCCTCCACTTT; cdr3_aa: CASSQDTQGVSPLHF
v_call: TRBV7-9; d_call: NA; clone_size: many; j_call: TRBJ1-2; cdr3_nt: TGTGCCAGCAGCTTATATCCGGGGTTGTCTGGCTACACCTTC; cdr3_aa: CASSLYPGLSGYTF
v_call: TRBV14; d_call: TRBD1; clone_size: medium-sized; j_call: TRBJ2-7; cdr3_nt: TGTGCCAGCAGCAAGCTTACAGGGGGCTCGTACGAGCAGTACTTC; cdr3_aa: CASSKLTGGSYEQYF
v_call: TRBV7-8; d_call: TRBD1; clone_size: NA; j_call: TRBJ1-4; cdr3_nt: TGTGCCAGCAGCTTAGGATTCGGACAGGGCCTAAATGAAAAACTGTTTTTT; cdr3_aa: CASSLGFGQGLNEKLFF
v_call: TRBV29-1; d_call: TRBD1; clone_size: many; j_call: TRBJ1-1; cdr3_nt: TGCAGCTCCGGCCGAGGGGGCGGCACTGAAGCTTTCTTT; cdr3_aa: CSSGRGGGTEAFF
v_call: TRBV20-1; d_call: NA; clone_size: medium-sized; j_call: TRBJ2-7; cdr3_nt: TGCAGTGCTAGACTTTACACCTACGAGCAGTACTTC; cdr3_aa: CSARLYTYEQYF
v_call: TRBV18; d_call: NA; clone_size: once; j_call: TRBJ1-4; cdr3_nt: TGTGCCAGCTTGGCCGTAGAGGGAAGTAATGAAAAACTGTTTTTT; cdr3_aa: CASLAVEGSNEKLFF
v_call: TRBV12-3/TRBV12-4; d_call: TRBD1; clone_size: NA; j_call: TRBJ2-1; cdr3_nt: TGTGCCAGCAGTTTACGACAGGGGACTTCAGATACGCAGTTCTTC; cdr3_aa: CASSLRQGTSDTQFF
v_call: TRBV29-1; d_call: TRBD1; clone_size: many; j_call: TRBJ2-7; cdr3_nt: TGCAGCGCCCTGGACATGAGGGGGCTTGGGGAGCAGTACTTC; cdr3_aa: CSALDMRGLGEQYF